This T cell receptor beta chain was profiled in a study of cytomegalovirus exposure and HLA in healthy donors. On the study more broadly: A prior analysis found more than 90 million unique TCR beta sequences from roughly 180 million T cells.

The PCR used 60 Vbeta and 13 Jbeta primers. Assay: immunoSEQ multiplex PCR; the TCRdb copy retains only in-frame clones and omits some. The listing records approximately 47,000 clones. Study outcomes and limitations: A later analysis found TCR association rates differed by HLA locus, highest for DRB1 and lowest for HLA-C. Prediction of most subjects' HLA-A and HLA-B alleles by TCR beta sequences was reportedly accurate.

Comment on this clone: Its specificity is unknown.

Sequenced: PBMCs. This receptor was identified in a male donor in good health and CMV-seronegative.

DNA for the CDR3: TGTGCCACCAGCAGATTTGGGACAGGGGACACCGGGGAGCTGTTTTTT. This sequence encodes CATSRFGTGDTGELFF. The rearrangement uses TRBV15 and TRBJ2-2; TRBD1 matches 10 bases. The CDR3 is made up of 16 amino acids. Germline CDR1 LNHNV, CDR2 YYDKDF (reference sequence). V was pared by 2 bases and J by 3 bases, with 3 bases of the junction left unmatched.